This TCR beta chain was sequenced in a study of blood T cells in healthy people across ages. This clonotype was found once. The second PCR ran roughly 6 to 11 cycles with a sample-barcoded 5' primer and J-beta primers. TCRdb re-derived calls from the 5' RACE reads in MiXCR, one entry per CDR3 protein. This sample has a few hundred thousand distinct CDR3 sequences, with over 45% found just once. V was pared by 7 bases and J by 0 bases, with 19 bases between. The CDR3 runs to 18 residues. From germline, CDR1 is LNHDA and CDR2 SQIVND (reference sequence). The TCR originated in a man between 60 and 70 years old in good health. Sequencing was carried out using blood. J is TRBJ2-6 and V is TRBV19; D possibly corresponds to TRBD2 (6 bases). Written as DNA, the CDR3 is TGTGCCAGTACCGTGGGGGGAGTGCTGATCTCTGGGGCCAACGTCCTGACTTTC. Amino acids: CASTVGGVLISGANVLTF.